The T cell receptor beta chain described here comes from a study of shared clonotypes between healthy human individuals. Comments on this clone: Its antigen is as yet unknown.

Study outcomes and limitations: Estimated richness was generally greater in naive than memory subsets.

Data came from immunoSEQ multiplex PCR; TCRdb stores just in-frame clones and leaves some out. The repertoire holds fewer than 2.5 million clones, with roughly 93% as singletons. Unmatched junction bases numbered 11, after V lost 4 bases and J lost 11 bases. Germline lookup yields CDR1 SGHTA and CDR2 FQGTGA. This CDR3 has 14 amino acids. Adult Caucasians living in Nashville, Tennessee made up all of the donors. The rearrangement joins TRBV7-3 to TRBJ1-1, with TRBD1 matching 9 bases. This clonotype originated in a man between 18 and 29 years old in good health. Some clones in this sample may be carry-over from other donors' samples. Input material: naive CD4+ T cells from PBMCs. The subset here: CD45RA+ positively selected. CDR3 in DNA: TGTGCCAGCAGCTCACAAAACAGGGGGCTCGATGCTTTCTTT. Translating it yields CASSSQNRGLDAFF.